Here is one TCR beta chain with its context. In the authors' methods: From reference gene primer amplification, estimates of nucleated cell counts were derived. Some clones are missing from TCRdb's copy, which holds only in-frame ones; the method was immunoSEQ multiplex PCR. V, J and clone size are taken as reported in that table, and D and trimming were inferred from the DNA itself. Of approximately 250,000 clones listed, more than 75% are singletons. The entry originates in a study of blood T cell repertoires in COVID-19. About the study: Spain, Italy and the United States supplied samples that represented acute and convalescent COVID-19. The cDNA or gDNA used as material had been derived from T cells, B-cell-depleted T cells, or PBMCs.

Unmatched junction bases numbered 7, after V lost 1 base and J lost 4 bases. Germline V CDR1 and CDR2: SGDLS, YYNGEE. The CDR3 runs to 16 residues. The clonotype comes from a man aged 40-49 years with active or convalescent COVID-19. Material for sequencing was peripheral blood. The chain combines TRBV9 with TRBJ2-1; the match to TRBD2 covers 8 bases. The CDR3 sequence is CASSVKPGRDYNEQFF. CDR3 bases: TGTGCCAGCAGCGTAAAACCCGGGAGGGATTACAATGAGCAGTTCTTC.